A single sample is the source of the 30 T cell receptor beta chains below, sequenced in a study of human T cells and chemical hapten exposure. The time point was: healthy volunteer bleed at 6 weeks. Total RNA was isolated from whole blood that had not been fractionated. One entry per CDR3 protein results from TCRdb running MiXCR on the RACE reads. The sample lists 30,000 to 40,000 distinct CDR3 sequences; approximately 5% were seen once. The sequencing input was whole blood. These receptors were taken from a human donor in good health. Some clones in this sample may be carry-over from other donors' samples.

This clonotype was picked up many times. CDR3 DNA: TGCGCCAGCAGCTTGGCCGGGACAGGGGGTTTCAATGAGCAGTTCTTC. Translated: CASSLAGTGGFNEQFF. This chain joins TRBV5-1 and TRBJ2-1; TRBD1 agrees at 11 bases. J lost 6 bases, V lost 0 bases, and 5 bases had no gene match. The CDR3 has 16 amino acids. The germline V gene has CDR1 SGHRS and CDR2 YFSETQ. The full variable domain, rest sourced from reference TRBV5-1 and TRBJ2-1, is KAGVTQTPRYLIKTRGQQVTLSCSPISGHRSVSWYQQTPGQGLQFLFEYFSETQRNKGNFPGRFSGRQFSNSRSEMNVSTLELGDSALYLCASSLAGTGGFNEQFFGPGTRLTVL.

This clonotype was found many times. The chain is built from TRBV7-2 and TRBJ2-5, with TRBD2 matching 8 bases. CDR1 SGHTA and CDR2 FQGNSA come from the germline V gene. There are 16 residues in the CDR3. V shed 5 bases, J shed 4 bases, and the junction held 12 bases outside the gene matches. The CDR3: CASSPGTRSWPETQYF. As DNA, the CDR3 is TGTGCCAGCAGCCCCGGGACTAGGTCCTGGCCAGAGACCCAGTACTTC.

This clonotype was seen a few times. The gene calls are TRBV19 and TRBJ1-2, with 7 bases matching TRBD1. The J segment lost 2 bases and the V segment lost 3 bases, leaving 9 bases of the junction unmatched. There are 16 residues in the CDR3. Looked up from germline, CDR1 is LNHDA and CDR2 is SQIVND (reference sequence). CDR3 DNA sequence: TGTGCCAGTAGTATCGGTAGGGGACAGCCGAACTATGGCTACACCTTC. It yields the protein CASSIGRGQPNYGYTF.

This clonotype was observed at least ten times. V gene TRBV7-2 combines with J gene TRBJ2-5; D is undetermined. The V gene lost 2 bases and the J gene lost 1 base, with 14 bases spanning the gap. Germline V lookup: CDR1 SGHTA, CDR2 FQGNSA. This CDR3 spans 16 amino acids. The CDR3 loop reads CASSLRKDGSQETQYF. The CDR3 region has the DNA TGTGCCAGCAGCTTACGGAAGGACGGCAGCCAAGAGACCCAGTACTTC.

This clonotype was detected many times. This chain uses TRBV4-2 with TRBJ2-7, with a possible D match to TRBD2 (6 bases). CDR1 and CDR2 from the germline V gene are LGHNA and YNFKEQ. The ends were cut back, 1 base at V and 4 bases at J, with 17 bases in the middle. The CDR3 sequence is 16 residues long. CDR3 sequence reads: CASSQVSGAREYEQYF. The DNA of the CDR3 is TGTGCCAGCAGCCAAGTCTCGGGAGCCCGGGAATACGAGCAGTACTTC.

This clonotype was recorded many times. Here the CDR3 reads CSVSGITDTQYF. CDR3 bases: TGCAGCGTATCGGGGATCACAGATACGCAGTATTTT. The rearrangement joins TRBV29-1 to TRBJ2-3, with a weak D call TRBD2 (5 bases). The CDR3 sequence is 12 residues long. Germline assignment: CDR1 SQVTM and CDR2 ANQGSEA. V lost 6 bases and J lost 2, with 9 bases in between.

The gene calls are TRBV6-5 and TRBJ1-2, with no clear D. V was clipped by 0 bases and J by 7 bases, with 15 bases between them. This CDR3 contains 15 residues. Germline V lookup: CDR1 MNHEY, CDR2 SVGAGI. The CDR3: CASSYSRRSGSGYTF. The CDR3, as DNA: TGTGCCAGCAGTTACTCGAGAAGGTCGGGCAGTGGCTACACCTTC.

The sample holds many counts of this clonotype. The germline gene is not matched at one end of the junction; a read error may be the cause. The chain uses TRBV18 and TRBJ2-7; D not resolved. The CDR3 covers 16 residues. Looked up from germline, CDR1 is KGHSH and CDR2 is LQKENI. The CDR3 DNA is TGTGCCAGCTCACCACTAATCCCGAGTAGCTCCTACGAGCAGCACTTC. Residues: CASSPLIPSSSYEQHF.

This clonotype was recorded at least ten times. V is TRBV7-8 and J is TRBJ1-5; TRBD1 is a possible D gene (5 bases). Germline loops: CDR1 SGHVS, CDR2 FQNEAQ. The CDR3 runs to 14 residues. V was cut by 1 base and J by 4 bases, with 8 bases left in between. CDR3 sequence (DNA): TGTGCCAGCAGCTTAGGCAGGGAAAATCAGCCCCAGCATTTT. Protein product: CASSLGRENQPQHF.

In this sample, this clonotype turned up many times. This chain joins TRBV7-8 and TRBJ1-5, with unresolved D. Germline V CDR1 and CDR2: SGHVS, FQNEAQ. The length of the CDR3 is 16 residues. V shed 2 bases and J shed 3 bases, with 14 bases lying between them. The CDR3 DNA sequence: TGTGCCAGCAGCTTAACGGGTACTGGCCCCAATCAGCCCCAGCATTTT. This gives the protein CASSLTGTGPNQPQHF.

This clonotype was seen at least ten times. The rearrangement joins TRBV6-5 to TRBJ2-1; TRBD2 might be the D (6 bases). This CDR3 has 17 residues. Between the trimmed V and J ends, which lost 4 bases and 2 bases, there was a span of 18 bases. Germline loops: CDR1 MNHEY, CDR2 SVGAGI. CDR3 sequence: CASSSLPGSGTYNEQFF. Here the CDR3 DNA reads TGTGCCAGCAGTTCCTTGCCGGGTAGCGGTACCTACAATGAGCAGTTCTTC.

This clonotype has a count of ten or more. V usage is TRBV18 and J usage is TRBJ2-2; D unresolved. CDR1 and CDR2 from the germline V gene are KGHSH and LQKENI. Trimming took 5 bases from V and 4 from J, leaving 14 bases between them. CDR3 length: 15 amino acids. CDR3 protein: CASSNYSYPTGELFF. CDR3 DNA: TGTGCCAGCTCAAACTATTCATACCCCACCGGGGAGCTGTTTTTT.

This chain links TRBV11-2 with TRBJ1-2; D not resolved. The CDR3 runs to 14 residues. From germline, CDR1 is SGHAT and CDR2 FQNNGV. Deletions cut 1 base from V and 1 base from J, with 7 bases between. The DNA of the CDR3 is TGTGCCAGCAGCTTAGGATCAGTTAACTATGGCTACACCTTC. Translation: CASSLGSVNYGYTF. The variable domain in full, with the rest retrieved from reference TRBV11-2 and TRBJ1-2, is EAGVAQSPRYKIIEKRQSVAFWCNPISGHATLYWYQQILGQGPKLLIQFQNNGVVDDSQLPKDRFSAERLKGVDSTLKIQPAKLEDSAVYLCASSLGSVNYGYTFGSGTRLTVV.

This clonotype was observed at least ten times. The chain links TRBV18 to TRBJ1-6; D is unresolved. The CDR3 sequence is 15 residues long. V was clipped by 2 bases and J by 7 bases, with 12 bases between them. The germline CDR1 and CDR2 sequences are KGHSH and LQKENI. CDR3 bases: TGTGCCAGCTCACCAAGGCAGGACCACAATTCACCCCTCCACTTT. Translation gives CASSPRQDHNSPLHF.

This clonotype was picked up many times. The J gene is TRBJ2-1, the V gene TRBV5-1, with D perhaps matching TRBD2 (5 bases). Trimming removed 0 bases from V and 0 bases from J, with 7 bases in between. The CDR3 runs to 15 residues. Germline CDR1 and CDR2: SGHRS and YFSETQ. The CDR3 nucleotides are TGCGCCAGCAGCTTGGCCGGGGACTCCTACAATGAGCAGTTCTTC. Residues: CASSLAGDSYNEQFF.

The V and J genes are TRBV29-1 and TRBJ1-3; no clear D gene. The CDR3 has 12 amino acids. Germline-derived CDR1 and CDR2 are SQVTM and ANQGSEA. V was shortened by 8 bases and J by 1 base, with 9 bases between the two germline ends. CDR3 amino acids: CSTRTSGNTIYF. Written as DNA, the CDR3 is TGCAGCACCCGGACTTCTGGAAACACCATATATTTT. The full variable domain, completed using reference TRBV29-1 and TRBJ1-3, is SAVISQKPSRDICQRGTSLTIQCQVDSQVTMMFWYRQQPGQSLTLIATANQGSEATYESGFVIDKFPISRPNLTFSTLTVSNMSPEDSSIYLCSTRTSGNTIYFGEGSWLTVV.

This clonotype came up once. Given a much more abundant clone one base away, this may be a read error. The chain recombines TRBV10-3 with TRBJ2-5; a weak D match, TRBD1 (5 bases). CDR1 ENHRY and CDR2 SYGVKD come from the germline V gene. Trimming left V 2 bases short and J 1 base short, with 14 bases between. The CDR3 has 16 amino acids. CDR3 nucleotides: TGTGCCATCAGTGAGGGGCCGACAGTGCCCCAAGAGACCCAGTACTTC. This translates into CAISEGPTVPQETQYF.

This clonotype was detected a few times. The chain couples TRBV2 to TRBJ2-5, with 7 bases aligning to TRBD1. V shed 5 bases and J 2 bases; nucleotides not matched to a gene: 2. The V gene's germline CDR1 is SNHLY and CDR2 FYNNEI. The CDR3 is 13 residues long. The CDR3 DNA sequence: TGTGCCAGCAGTCCGGGACAGCAAGAGACCCAGTACTTC. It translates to CASSPGQQETQYF.

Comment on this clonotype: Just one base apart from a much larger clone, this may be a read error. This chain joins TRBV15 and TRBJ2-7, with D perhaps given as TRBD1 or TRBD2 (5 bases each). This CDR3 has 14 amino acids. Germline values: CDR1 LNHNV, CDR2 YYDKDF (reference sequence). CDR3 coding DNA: TGTGCCACCAGCAGAACGAGGGGCTCCTACGGGCAGTACTTC. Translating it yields CATSRTRGSYGQYF.

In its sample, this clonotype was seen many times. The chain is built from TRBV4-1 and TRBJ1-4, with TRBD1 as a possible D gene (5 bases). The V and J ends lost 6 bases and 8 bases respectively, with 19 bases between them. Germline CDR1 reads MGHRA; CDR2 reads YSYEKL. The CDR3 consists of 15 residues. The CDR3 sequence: CASRNWSQGGEKLFF. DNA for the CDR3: TGCGCCAGCAGGAATTGGAGTCAGGGAGGCGAAAAACTGTTTTTT.

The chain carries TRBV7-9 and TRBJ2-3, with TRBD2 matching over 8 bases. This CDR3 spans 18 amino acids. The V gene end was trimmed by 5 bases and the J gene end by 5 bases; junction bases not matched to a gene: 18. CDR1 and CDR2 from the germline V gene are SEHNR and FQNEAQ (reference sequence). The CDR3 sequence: CASSPLPTTGGGRDTQYF. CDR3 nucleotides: TGTGCCAGCAGCCCCCTCCCCACCACCGGGGGGGGTCGAGATACGCAGTATTTT.

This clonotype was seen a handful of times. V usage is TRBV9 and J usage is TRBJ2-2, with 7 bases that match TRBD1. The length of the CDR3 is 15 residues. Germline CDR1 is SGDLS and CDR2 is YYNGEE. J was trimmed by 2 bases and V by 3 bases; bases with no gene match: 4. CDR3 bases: TGTGCCAGCAGCGAGGACAGGCTTAACACCGGGGAGCTGTTTTTT. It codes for CASSEDRLNTGELFF.

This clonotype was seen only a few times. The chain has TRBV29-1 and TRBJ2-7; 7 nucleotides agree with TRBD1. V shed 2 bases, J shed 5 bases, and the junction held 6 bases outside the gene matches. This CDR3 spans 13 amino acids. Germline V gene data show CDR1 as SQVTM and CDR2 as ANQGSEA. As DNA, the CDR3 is TGCAGCGTTGAACCATTTAGGGGGCACGAGCAGTACTTC. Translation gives CSVEPFRGHEQYF.

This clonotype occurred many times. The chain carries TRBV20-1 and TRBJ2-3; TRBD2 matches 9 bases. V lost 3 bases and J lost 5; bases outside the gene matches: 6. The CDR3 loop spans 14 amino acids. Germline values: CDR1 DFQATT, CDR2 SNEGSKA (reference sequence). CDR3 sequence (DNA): TGCAGTGCTAGGGAGGGACTAGCAGTAGATACGCAGTATTTT. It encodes CSAREGLAVDTQYF.

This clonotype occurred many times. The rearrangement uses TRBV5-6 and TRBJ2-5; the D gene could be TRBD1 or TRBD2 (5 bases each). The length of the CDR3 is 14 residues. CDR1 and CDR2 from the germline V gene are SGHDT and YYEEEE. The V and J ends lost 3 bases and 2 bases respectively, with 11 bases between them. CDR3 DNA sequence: TGTGCCAGCAGCTGGCCGGGACGGCAAGAGACCCAGTACTTC. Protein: CASSWPGRQETQYF.

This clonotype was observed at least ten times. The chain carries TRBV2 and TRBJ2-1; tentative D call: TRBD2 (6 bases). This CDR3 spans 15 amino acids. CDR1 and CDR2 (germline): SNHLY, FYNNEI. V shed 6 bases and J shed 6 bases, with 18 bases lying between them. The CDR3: CASREGKLASNEQFF. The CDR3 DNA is TGTGCCAGCAGGGAGGGTAAACTAGCTTCCAATGAGCAGTTCTTC.

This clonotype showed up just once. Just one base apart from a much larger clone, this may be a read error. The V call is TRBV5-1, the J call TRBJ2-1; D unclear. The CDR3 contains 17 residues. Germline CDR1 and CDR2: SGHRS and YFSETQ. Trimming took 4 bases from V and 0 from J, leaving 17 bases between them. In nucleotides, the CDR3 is TGCGCCAGCAGCCCGCGCGCAGAGGTCAGCTCCTACAATGAGCAGTTCTTC. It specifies CASSPRAEVSSYNEQFF.

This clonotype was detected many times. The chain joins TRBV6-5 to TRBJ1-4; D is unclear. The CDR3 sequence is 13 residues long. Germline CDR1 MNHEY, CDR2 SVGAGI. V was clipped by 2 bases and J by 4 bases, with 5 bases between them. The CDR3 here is CASSYRFNEKLFF. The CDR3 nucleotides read TGTGCCAGCAGTTACAGGTTTAATGAAAAACTGTTTTTT.

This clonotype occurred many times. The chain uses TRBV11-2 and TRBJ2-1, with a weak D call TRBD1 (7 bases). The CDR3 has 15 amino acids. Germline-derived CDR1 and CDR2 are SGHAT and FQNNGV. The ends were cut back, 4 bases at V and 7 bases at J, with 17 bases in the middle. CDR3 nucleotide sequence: TGTGCCAGCAGCTCCCGGGCAGGGGGGAGTAATGAGCAGTTCTTC. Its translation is CASSSRAGGSNEQFF. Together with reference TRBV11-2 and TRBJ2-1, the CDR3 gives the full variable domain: EAGVAQSPRYKIIEKRQSVAFWCNPISGHATLYWYQQILGQGPKLLIQFQNNGVVDDSQLPKDRFSAERLKGVDSTLKIQPAKLEDSAVYLCASSSRAGGSNEQFFGPGTRLTVL.

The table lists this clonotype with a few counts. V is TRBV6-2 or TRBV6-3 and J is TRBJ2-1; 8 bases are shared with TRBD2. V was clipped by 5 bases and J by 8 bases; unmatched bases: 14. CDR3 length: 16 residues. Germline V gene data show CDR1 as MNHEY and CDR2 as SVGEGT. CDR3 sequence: CASSPLASGSLHEQFF. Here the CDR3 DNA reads TGTGCCAGCAGTCCCCTCGCGAGCGGGAGTCTCCATGAGCAGTTCTTC.